Each of the 8 T cell receptor beta chains below was sequenced from the same sample in a study of control samples from healthy donors and cancer patients. This table comes from immunoSEQ multiplex PCR, and its TCRdb copy is limited to in-frame clones, with some not included. The data hold 150,000 to 190,000 clones, with over 90% observed a single time. Sequencing was carried out using blood. These receptors all come from a man aged 50 to 60 in good health.

This clone was counted between two and nine times. The chain combines TRBV27 with TRBJ1-2, with D maybe TRBD1 (5 bases). Germline V lookup: CDR1 MNHEY, CDR2 SMNVEV (reference sequence). This CDR3 has 15 residues. Trimming cost V 2 bases and J 8 bases, with 18 bases left between them. CDR3 sequence: CASSLQPGQPAGYTF. The CDR3 DNA reads TGTGCCAGCAGTTTACAACCGGGGCAACCGGCCGGCTACACCTTC.

This clone was picked up a small number of times. J is TRBJ2-1 and V is TRBV27; 13 bases are shared with TRBD2. CDR1 MNHEY and CDR2 SMNVEV come from the germline V gene (reference sequence). The CDR3 runs 17 residues. Losses at the gene ends were 2 bases for V and 0 bases for J; bases not matched to a gene: 1. The CDR3 DNA sequence: TGTGCCAGCAGTTTACGGACTAGCGGGGGCTCCTACAATGAGCAGTTCTTC. This codes for CASSLRTSGGSYNEQFF.

This rearrangement joins TRBV3-1 (or the pseudogene TRBV3-2) to TRBJ1-5; D gene ambiguous. Trimming pared 4 bases from V and 4 bases from J, leaving 8 bases between. Germline-derived CDR1 and CDR2 are LGHDT and YNNKEL (reference sequence). The length of the CDR3 is 13 residues. DNA for the CDR3: TGTGCCAGCAGCCCAGGAGGGAATCAGCCCCAGCATTTT. Protein sequence: CASSPGGNQPQHF.

The chain combines TRBV18 with TRBJ1-1, with D uncertain. The CDR3 has 15 residues. The V and J ends lost 0 bases and 1 base respectively, with 9 bases between them. CDR1 and CDR2 (germline): KGHSH, LQKENI. The CDR3 is CASSPPKGGNTEAFF. Written as DNA, the CDR3 is TGTGCCAGCTCACCACCGAAGGGTGGGAACACTGAAGCTTTCTTT.

The chain is built from TRBV2 and TRBJ1-2; the match to TRBD1 covers 12 bases. This CDR3 comprises 16 residues. Trimming removed 6 bases from V and 3 bases from J; junction bases left unmatched: 8. Per the germline V gene, CDR1 is SNHLY and CDR2 is FYNNEI. In DNA, the CDR3 is TGTGCCAGCAGAGGGACAGGGGGCTTGGTCGACTATGGCTACACCTTC. Translated, it gives CASRGTGGLVDYGYTF.

This clone occurred a few times. The chain combines TRBV11-2 with TRBJ1-2; 7 positions agree with TRBD1. The J segment lost 4 bases and the V segment lost 6 bases, leaving 5 bases of the junction unmatched. This CDR3 contains 13 residues. Germline assignment: CDR1 SGHAT and CDR2 FQNNGV. CDR3 region: CASRPDRSYGYTF. Written as DNA, the CDR3 is TGTGCCAGCAGACCGGACAGGAGCTATGGCTACACCTTC.

The chain joins TRBV28 to TRBJ2-2; maybe TRBD1 (5 bases). With 3 bases removed from V and 9 bases from J, the gap between germline ends came to 23 bases. Germline V gene sequence: CDR1 MDHEN, CDR2 SYDVKM. This CDR3 is built from 17 residues. The CDR3 DNA follows: TGTGCCAGCAGTTTCTACCTGGGTGGGGCGCGAGTTAGGGAGCTGTTTTTT. Translating it yields CASSFYLGGARVRELFF.

This clone was counted a single time. J is TRBJ2-1 and V is TRBV18; a weak D match, TRBD2 (6 bases). The CDR3 has 16 amino acids. Trimming removed 1 base at V and 2 bases at J, with 12 bases between. CDR1 KGHSH and CDR2 LQKENI come from the germline V gene. The CDR3 loop reads CASSPRSGETYNEQFF. The CDR3 DNA follows: TGTGCCAGCTCACCACGTTCGGGAGAGACCTACAATGAGCAGTTCTTC.